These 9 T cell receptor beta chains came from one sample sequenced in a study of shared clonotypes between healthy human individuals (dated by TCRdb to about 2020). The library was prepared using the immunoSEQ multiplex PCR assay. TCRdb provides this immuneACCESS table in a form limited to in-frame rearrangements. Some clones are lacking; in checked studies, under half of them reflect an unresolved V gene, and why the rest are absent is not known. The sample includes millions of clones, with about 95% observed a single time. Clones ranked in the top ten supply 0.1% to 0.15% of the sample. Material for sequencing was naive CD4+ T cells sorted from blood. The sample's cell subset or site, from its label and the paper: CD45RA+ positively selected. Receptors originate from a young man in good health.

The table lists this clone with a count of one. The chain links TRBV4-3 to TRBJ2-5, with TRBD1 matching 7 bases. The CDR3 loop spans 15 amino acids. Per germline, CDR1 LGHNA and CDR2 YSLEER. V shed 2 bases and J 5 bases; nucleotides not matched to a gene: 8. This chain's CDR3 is CASSQNRGSGETQYF. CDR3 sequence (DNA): TGCGCCAGCAGCCAAAACAGGGGCTCTGGGGAGACCCAGTACTTC.

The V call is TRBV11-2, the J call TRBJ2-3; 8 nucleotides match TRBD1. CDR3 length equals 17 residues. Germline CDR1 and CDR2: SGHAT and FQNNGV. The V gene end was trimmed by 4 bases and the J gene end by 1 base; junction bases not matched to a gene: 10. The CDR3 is CASSSPTGAEGTDTQYF. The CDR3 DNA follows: TGTGCCAGCAGCTCCCCGACAGGGGCAGAAGGCACAGATACGCAGTATTTT.

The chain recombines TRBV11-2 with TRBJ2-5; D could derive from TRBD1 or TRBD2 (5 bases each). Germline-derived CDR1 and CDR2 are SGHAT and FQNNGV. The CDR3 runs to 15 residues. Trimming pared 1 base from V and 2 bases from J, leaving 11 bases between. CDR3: CASSLVRGEQETQYF. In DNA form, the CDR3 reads TGTGCCAGCAGCTTAGTCCGAGGGGAGCAAGAGACCCAGTACTTC. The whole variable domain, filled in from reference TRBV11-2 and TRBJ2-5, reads EAGVAQSPRYKIIEKRQSVAFWCNPISGHATLYWYQQILGQGPKLLIQFQNNGVVDDSQLPKDRFSAERLKGVDSTLKIQPAKLEDSAVYLCASSLVRGEQETQYFGPGTRLLVL.

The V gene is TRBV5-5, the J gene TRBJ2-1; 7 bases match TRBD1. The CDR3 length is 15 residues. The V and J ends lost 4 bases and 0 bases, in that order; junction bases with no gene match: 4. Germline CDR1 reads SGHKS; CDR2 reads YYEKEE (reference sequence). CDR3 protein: CASSIQGSSYNEQFF. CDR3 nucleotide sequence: TGTGCCAGCAGCATACAGGGGAGCTCCTACAATGAGCAGTTCTTC.

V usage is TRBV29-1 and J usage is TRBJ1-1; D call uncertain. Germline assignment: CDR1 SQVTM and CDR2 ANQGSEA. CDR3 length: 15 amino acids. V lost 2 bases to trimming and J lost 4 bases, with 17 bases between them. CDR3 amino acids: CSVEPRLASGTEAFF. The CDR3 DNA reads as TGCAGCGTTGAACCAAGGCTAGCGTCCGGCACTGAAGCTTTCTTT.

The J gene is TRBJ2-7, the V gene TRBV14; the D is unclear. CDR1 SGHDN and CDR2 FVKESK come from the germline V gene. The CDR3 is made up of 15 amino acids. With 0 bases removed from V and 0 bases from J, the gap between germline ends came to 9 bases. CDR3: CASSQDPASSYEQYF. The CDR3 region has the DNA TGTGCCAGCAGCCAAGATCCTGCAAGCTCCTACGAGCAGTACTTC.

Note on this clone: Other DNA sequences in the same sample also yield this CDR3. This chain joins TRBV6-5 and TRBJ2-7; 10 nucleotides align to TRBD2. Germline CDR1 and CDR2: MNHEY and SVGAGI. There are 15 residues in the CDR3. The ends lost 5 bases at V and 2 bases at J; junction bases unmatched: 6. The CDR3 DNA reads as TGTGCCAGCAGTCCTCGGACTAGCGGAACCTACGAGCAGTACTTC. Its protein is CASSPRTSGTYEQYF.

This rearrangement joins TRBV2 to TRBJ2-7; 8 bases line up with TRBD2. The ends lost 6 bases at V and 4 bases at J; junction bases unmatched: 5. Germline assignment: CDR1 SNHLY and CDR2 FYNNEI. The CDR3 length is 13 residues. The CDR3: CASRAGGDYEQYF. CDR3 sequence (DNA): TGTGCCAGCAGGGCGGGAGGAGATTACGAGCAGTACTTC.

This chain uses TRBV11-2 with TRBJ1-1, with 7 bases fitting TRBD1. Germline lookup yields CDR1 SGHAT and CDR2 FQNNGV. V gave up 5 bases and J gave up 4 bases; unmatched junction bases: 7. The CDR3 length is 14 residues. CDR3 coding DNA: TGTGCCAGCAGCCGGGCGACAGGGATCACTGAAGCTTTCTTT. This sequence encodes CASSRATGITEAFF.